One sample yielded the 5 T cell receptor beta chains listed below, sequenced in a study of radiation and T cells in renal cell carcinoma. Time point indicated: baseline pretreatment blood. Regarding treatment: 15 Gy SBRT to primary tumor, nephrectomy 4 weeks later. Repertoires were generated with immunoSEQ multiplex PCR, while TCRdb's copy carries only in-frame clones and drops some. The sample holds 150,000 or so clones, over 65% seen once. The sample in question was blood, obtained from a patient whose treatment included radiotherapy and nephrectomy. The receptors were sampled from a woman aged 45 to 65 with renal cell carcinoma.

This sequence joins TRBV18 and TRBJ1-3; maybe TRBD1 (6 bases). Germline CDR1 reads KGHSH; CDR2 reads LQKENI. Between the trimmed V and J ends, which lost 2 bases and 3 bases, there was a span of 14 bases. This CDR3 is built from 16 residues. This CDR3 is CASSPNIGGSGNTIYF. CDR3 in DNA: TGTGCCAGCTCACCAAACATCGGGGGCAGTGGAAACACCATATATTTT.

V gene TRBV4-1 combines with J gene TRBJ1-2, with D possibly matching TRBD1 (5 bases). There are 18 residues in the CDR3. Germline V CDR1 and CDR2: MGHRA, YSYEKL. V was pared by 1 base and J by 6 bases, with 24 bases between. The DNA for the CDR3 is TGCGCCAGCAGCCAAGCAGAAAGGGACGCGATGATAGGGAATGGCTACACCTTC. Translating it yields CASSQAERDAMIGNGYTF.

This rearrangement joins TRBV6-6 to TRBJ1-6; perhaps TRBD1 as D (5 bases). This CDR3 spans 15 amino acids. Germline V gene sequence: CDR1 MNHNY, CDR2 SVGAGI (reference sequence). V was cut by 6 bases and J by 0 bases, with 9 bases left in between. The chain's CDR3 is CASRAQGSYNSPLHF. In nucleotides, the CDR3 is TGTGCCAGCAGAGCCCAGGGCTCCTATAATTCACCCCTCCACTTT.

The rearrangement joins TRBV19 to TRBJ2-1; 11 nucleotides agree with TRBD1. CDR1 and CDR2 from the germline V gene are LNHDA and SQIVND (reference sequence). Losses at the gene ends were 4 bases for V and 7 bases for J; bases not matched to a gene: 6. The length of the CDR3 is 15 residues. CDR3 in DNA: TGTGCCAGTAGTACCGGACAGGGGGCGAGGAATGAGCAGTTCTTC. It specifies CASSTGQGARNEQFF.

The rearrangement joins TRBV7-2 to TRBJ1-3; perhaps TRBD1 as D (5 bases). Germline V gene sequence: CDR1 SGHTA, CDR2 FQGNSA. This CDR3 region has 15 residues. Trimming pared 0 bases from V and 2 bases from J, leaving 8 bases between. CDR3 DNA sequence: TGTGCCAGCAGCTTAGCCCAGGGTGCTGGAAACACCATATATTTT. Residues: CASSLAQGAGNTIYF.